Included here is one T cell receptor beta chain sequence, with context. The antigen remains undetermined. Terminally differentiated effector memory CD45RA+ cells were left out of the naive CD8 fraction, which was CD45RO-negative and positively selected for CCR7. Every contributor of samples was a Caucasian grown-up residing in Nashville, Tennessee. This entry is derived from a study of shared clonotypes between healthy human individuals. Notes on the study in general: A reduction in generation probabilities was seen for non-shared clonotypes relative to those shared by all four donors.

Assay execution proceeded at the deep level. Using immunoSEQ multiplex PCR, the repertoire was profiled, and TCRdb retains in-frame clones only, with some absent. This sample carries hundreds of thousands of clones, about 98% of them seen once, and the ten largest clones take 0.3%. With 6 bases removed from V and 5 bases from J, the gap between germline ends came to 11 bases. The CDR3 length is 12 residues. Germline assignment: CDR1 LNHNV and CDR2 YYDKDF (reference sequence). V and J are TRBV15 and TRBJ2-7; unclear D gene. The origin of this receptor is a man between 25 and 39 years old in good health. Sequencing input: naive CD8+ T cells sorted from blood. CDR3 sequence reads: CATRTTGDEQYF. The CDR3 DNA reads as TGTGCCACCAGGACGACTGGGGACGAGCAGTACTTC.